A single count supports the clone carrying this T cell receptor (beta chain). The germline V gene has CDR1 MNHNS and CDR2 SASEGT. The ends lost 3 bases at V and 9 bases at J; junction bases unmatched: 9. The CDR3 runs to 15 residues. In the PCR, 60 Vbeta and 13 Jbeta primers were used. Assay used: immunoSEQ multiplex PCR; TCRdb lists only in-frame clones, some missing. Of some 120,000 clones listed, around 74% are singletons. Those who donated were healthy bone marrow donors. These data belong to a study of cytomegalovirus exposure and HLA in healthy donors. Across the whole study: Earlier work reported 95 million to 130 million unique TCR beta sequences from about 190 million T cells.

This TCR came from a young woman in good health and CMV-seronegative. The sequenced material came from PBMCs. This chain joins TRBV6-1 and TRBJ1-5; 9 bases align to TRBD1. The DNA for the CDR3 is TGTGCCAGCAGTGATTACAGGGGGCTTTTTCGGCCCCAGCATTTT. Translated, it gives CASSDYRGLFRPQHF.